What follows are 11 T cell receptor beta chains derived from one specimen sequenced in a study of cytomegalovirus exposure and HLA in healthy donors. PCR employed 60 Vbeta and 13 Jbeta primers. Measured with immunoSEQ multiplex PCR; TCRdb has only the in-frame clones, and not every one. The sample consists of roughly 99,000 clones, about 74% of them appearing once. The sequenced sample was PBMCs. The origin of the receptors is a woman aged 40 to 49 in good health and CMV-seropositive.

V and J are TRBV9 and TRBJ2-3; D remains unclear. CDR1 is SGDLS and CDR2 is YYNGEE in the germline V gene. This CDR3 is built from 18 residues. Trimming cost V 4 bases and J 0 bases, with 21 bases left between them. CDR3 loop: CASSPQIRNVLSTDTQYF. The CDR3 region has the DNA TGTGCCAGCAGCCCCCAGATACGAAACGTCCTTAGCACAGATACGCAGTATTTT.

The V and J genes are TRBV5-1 and TRBJ2-5; D is unclear. The CDR3 consists of 13 residues. Deletions cut 6 bases from V and 2 bases from J, with 11 bases between. The germline gives CDR1 SGHRS, CDR2 YFSETQ. Here the CDR3 reads CASTLGTQETQYF. The CDR3 DNA reads TGCGCCAGCACCCTCGGTACGCAAGAGACCCAGTACTTC.

The chain links TRBV4-1 to TRBJ1-1; D may be TRBD1 (6 bases). The CDR3 totals 14 residues. Trimming took 2 bases from V and 2 from J, leaving 9 bases between them. Germline CDR1 reads MGHRA; CDR2 reads YSYEKL. This chain's CDR3 is CASSQLGANTEAFF. The DNA of the CDR3 is TGCGCCAGCAGCCAACTGGGGGCAAACACTGAAGCTTTCTTT.

Written as DNA, the CDR3 is TGTGCCAGCAGCGTGTCAGCGGGGGGGCAAGAGACCCAGTACTTC. Protein product: CASSVSAGGQETQYF. V usage is TRBV9 and J usage is TRBJ2-5; the match to TRBD2 covers 10 bases. This CDR3 region has 15 residues. The V segment lost 2 bases and the J segment 2 bases; nucleotides outside the gene matches: 3. Germline V lookup: CDR1 SGDLS, CDR2 YYNGEE.

The CDR3 DNA is TGTGCCAGCAGCTTCCAAGCGCACACTGAAGCTTTCTTT. Translation gives CASSFQAHTEAFF. The J gene is TRBJ1-1, the V gene TRBV7-9, with D unresolved. Germline CDR1 SEHNR, CDR2 FQNEAQ (reference sequence). There are 13 residues in the CDR3. V gave up 3 bases and J gave up 3 bases, with 8 bases separating them.

The V call is TRBV25-1, the J call TRBJ1-5, with D maybe TRBD1 (5 bases). V dropped 4 bases and J dropped 1 base, with 8 bases sitting between them. CDR1 MGHDK and CDR2 SYGVNS come from the germline V gene. This CDR3 spans 14 amino acids. The CDR3 region is CASSAAGSNQPQHF. The CDR3, as DNA: TGTGCCAGCAGTGCAGCAGGGAGCAATCAGCCCCAGCATTTT.

V and J are TRBV28 and TRBJ2-7; 9 nucleotides match TRBD2. V was clipped by 10 bases and J by 3 bases; unmatched bases: 7. CDR3 length equals 13 residues. CDR1 is MDHEN and CDR2 is SYDVKM in the germline V gene. The CDR3 DNA reads as TGTGCCACTGGGAGCGGGGGGTTCTACGAGCAGTACTTC. Protein product: CATGSGGFYEQYF.

The chain is built from TRBV30 and TRBJ1-1; D gene unclear. V was clipped by 4 bases and J by 4 bases, with 7 bases between them. Germline CDR1 is GTSNPN and CDR2 is SVGIG (reference sequence). The CDR3 extends over 11 amino acids. The CDR3 here is CAWTGSTEAFF. The DNA for the CDR3 is TGTGCCTGGACGGGGAGCACTGAAGCTTTCTTT.

This clone was found a few times. J is TRBJ2-7 and V is TRBV6-4, with TRBD1 as a possible D gene (5 bases). In germline, CDR1 is MRHNA, CDR2 SNTAGT. The CDR3 is made up of 15 amino acids. Trimming took 6 bases from V and 4 from J, leaving 19 bases between them. The CDR3 loop reads CASRPPGQGRYEQYF. The DNA of the CDR3 is TGTGCCAGCAGGCCACCTGGGCAGGGTAGGTACGAGCAGTACTTC.

The CDR3 spells CASRRSWGDYEQYF. The CDR3 bases are TGTGCCAGCAGAAGATCGTGGGGGGACTACGAGCAGTACTTC. The chain carries TRBV6-5 and TRBJ2-7, with a tentative D call TRBD2 (6 bases). The CDR3 is made up of 14 amino acids. The V end was cut by 6 bases, the J end by 3 bases, with 15 bases between. CDR1 is MNHEY and CDR2 is SVGAGI in the germline V gene.

The chain links TRBV2 to TRBJ1-6, with 7 bases matching TRBD1. CDR3 length equals 16 residues. J gave up 9 bases and V 5 bases, and 13 bases lay outside the gene matches. CDR1 is SNHLY and CDR2 is FYNNEI in the germline V gene. The CDR3 reads CASSPYGQANSSPLHF. CDR3 DNA sequence: TGTGCCAGCAGTCCCTATGGACAGGCTAACTCTTCACCCCTCCACTTT.